The next 5 T cell receptor beta chains were all read from a single sample in a study of CD8+ T cells in alopecia areata. cDNA prepared by RNA extraction and subsequent reverse transcription served as the template for sequencing. Some clones are missing from TCRdb's copy, which holds only in-frame ones; the method was immunoSEQ multiplex PCR. The sample yields 170,000 or so clones, about 55% seen once. Indicated treatment: oral pan-JAK inhibitor, 5-10 mg twice daily. The input for sequencing was CD8+ T cells sorted from blood, taken at week 24, from a patient treated with tofacitinib. All receptors come from a human donor with alopecia areata.

This sequence joins TRBV30 and TRBJ2-2; no firm D call. The CDR3 has 14 residues. Germline V gene data show CDR1 as GTSNPN and CDR2 as SVGIG (reference sequence). V was cut by 3 bases and J by 0 bases, with 8 bases left in between. DNA of the CDR3: TGTGCCTGGAGCGCTGGAGCGAACACCGGGGAGCTGTTTTTT. It translates to CAWSAGANTGELFF.

V gene TRBV27 combines with J gene TRBJ2-1; D remains ambiguous. This CDR3 region has 16 residues. The V gene lost 4 bases and the J gene lost 2 bases, with 15 bases spanning the gap. The germline V gene has CDR1 MNHEY and CDR2 SMNVEV (reference sequence). The CDR3 DNA sequence: TGTGCCAGCAGTTCCTCGGTCAGGTACACCTACAATGAGCAGTTCTTC. As protein: CASSSSVRYTYNEQFF.

This chain links TRBV11-2 with TRBJ2-7; D is ambiguous. Germline-derived CDR1 and CDR2 are SGHAT and FQNNGV. Deletions cut 7 bases from V and 2 bases from J, with 6 bases between. The CDR3 spans 11 residues. The CDR3 protein is CASNTAYEQYF. In nucleotides, the CDR3 is TGTGCCAGCAACACAGCCTACGAGCAGTACTTC.

There are a few counts of this clone. The DNA for the CDR3 is TGTGCCAGCAGCTTGGGGGGGGACATTAGTATCTACGAGCAGTACTTC. Translated: CASSLGGDISIYEQYF. This sequence joins TRBV27 and TRBJ2-7; perhaps TRBD2 as D (7 bases). Per the germline V gene, CDR1 is MNHEY and CDR2 is SMNVEV (reference sequence). CDR3 length equals 16 residues. V shed 6 bases and J shed 3 bases, with 21 bases lying between them.

The V and J genes are TRBV27 and TRBJ1-2; unclear D gene. V was clipped by 3 bases and J by 1 base, with 9 bases between them. Looked up from germline, CDR1 is MNHEY and CDR2 is SMNVEV (reference sequence). The CDR3 is made up of 14 amino acids. Written as DNA, the CDR3 is TGTGCCAGCAGTTTTGACGTGCTTAACTATGGCTACACCTTC. Translating gives CASSFDVLNYGYTF.